The 24 T cell receptor beta chains below come from one sample, sequenced in a study of blood T cells in healthy people across ages. Next came a second PCR, run for about 6 to 12 cycles, which used a sample-barcoded 5' primer along with a J-beta primer mix. Via MiXCR, TCRdb re-called the 5' RACE reads, giving one row per CDR3 protein. The sample shows fewer than 2,000,000 distinct CDR3 sequences, around 36% of them seen only once. The sample consisted of blood. These receptors were obtained from a young woman in good health.

The chain links TRBV7-9 to TRBJ2-7, with 8 bases identical to TRBD2. Trimming removed 4 bases from V and 2 bases from J; junction bases left unmatched: 16. Germline V gene lookup returns CDR1 SEHNR and CDR2 FQNEAQ (reference sequence). CDR3 size: 18 residues. The CDR3, as DNA: TGTGCCAGCAGCTCCGCACTCCTTACTAGCGGACTAACCTACGAGCAGTACTTC. This sequence encodes CASSSALLTSGLTYEQYF. Full variable domain (outside the CDR3, taken from reference TRBV7-9 and TRBJ2-7): DTGVSQNPRHKITKRGQNVTFRCDPISEHNRLYWYRQTLGQGPEFLTYFQNEAQLEKSRLLSDRFSAERPKGSFSTLEIQRTEQGDSAMYLCASSSALLTSGLTYEQYFGPGTRLTVT.

CDR3 protein: CASSLGTGLSTDTQYF. In DNA form, the CDR3 reads TGTGCCAGCAGCTTAGGAACAGGACTAAGCACAGATACGCAGTATTTT. This chain links TRBV7-9 with TRBJ2-3, with a tentative D call TRBD2 (6 bases). The CDR3 loop spans 16 amino acids. Germline V gene data show CDR1 as SEHNR and CDR2 as FQNEAQ (reference sequence). With 1 base removed from V and 0 bases from J, the gap between germline ends came to 11 bases.

This clonotype came up a few times. The genes are TRBV7-3 and TRBJ2-3; D is unresolved. Germline V gives CDR1 SGHTA, CDR2 FQGTGA. This CDR3 contains 13 residues. V was clipped by 4 bases and J by 5 bases, with 10 bases between them. In DNA form, the CDR3 reads TGTGCCAGCAGCTCCTCGTACTTAGATACGCAGTATTTT. Protein sequence: CASSSSYLDTQYF.

This clonotype was observed a single time. The rearrangement uses TRBV7-3 and TRBJ1-5; 7 bases are a match to TRBD1. Trimming took 5 bases from V and 2 from J; bases not matched to a gene: 12. CDR3 size: 17 residues. Germline CDR1 SGHTA, CDR2 FQGTGA. The CDR3 nucleotides are TGTGCCAGCAGCGGGGGGACAGCCTTCGATGGCAATCAGCCCCAGCATTTT. Translating it yields CASSGGTAFDGNQPQHF.

In its sample, this clonotype was seen a few times. The chain recombines TRBV2 with TRBJ2-5; 10 nucleotides match TRBD2. With V trimmed by 2 bases and J by 3 bases, 6 bases remained unmatched. The CDR3 is made up of 16 amino acids. The V gene's germline CDR1 is SNHLY and CDR2 FYNNEI. The CDR3 here is CASSELRLAGEETQYF. The CDR3 coding sequence is TGTGCCAGCAGTGAACTAAGGCTAGCGGGGGAAGAGACCCAGTACTTC.

The chain couples TRBV30 to TRBJ1-1; D call uncertain. The V end was cut by 2 bases, the J end by 11 bases, with 3 bases between. CDR1 is GTSNPN, CDR2 SVGIG, per germline (reference sequence). This CDR3 spans 8 amino acids. The CDR3: CAWSKAFF. DNA of the CDR3: TGTGCCTGGAGTAAGGCTTTCTTT.

CDR3 amino acids: CASSKGGVYEQYF. The CDR3 coding sequence is TGTGCCAGCAGTAAAGGGGGGGTTTACGAGCAGTACTTC. The chain has TRBV6-5 and TRBJ2-5, with D possibly matching TRBD2 (7 bases). The J call may be wrong; the DNA end is better matched by TRBJ2-7. The CDR3 runs 13 residues. Germline lookup yields CDR1 MNHEY and CDR2 SVGAGI.

The chain carries TRBV6-6 and TRBJ2-5; 9 bases fit TRBD2. CDR1 is MNHNY and CDR2 is SVGAGI in the germline V gene (reference sequence). The CDR3 totals 17 residues. Trimming removed 6 bases from V and 1 base from J; junction bases left unmatched: 12. DNA of the CDR3: TGTGCCAGCAGCCCAACCTGGGCGGGGGGGCCCCAAGAGACCCAGTACTTC. As protein: CASSPTWAGGPQETQYF.

J is TRBJ2-3 and V is TRBV3-1; D unclear. Deletions cut 3 bases from V and 4 bases from J, with 11 bases between. Per germline, CDR1 LGHDT and CDR2 YNNKEL (reference sequence). This CDR3 spans 14 amino acids. Here the CDR3 reads CASSHLPVSDTQYF. The CDR3 nucleotides read TGTGCCAGCAGCCACCTTCCAGTATCAGATACGCAGTATTTT.

This clonotype was seen more than once but under ten times. The rearrangement joins TRBV12-3 or TRBV12-4 to TRBJ1-1; D gene unclear. The germline V and J ends were trimmed by 5 bases and 8 bases, with 9 bases remaining between them. The CDR3 has 11 amino acids. The CDR3 is CASSTPGEAFF. For the CDR3, the DNA is TGTGCCAGCAGTACCCCGGGGGAAGCTTTCTTT.

The V gene is TRBV4-2, the J gene TRBJ2-2; D is possibly TRBD1 (6 bases). The CDR3 is 15 residues long. V gave up 2 bases and J gave up 3 bases, with 10 bases separating them. The germline gives CDR1 LGHNA, CDR2 YNFKEQ. The CDR3 DNA is TGTGCCAGCAGCCAAATCCAGGGGTACACCGGGGAGCTGTTTTTT. It encodes CASSQIQGYTGELFF.

There are a few counts of this clonotype. J is TRBJ2-5 and V is TRBV7-9, with 7 bases aligning to TRBD1. Germline V gene lookup returns CDR1 SEHNR and CDR2 FQNEAQ (reference sequence). V trimming: 2 bases; J trimming: 4 bases; junction bases outside the gene matches: 7. The CDR3 loop spans 15 amino acids. The CDR3 region is CASSLITGDLETQYF. The CDR3 region has the DNA TGTGCCAGCAGCTTAATTACAGGGGACCTAGAGACCCAGTACTTC.

The chain uses TRBV28 and TRBJ1-2, with 11 bases identical to TRBD1. The CDR3 has 16 amino acids. Trimming at V came to 6 bases and at J to 5 bases, leaving 11 bases not matched to a gene. The V gene's germline CDR1 is MDHEN and CDR2 SYDVKM. Written as DNA, the CDR3 is TGTGCCAGCAGAGGTGGGACAGGGGGACCGGGTTATGGCTACACCTTC. Amino acids: CASRGGTGGPGYGYTF.

CDR3 loop: CASSLGTGYTEAFF. The DNA for the CDR3 is TGTGCCAGCAGCCTGGGGACAGGGTACACTGAAGCTTTCTTT. The chain carries TRBV3-1 and TRBJ1-1, with 9 bases lining up with TRBD1. V lost 4 bases, J lost 3 bases, and 3 bases stayed unmatched. Per germline, CDR1 LGHDT and CDR2 YNNKEL (reference sequence). The CDR3 covers 14 residues.

V gene TRBV20-1 combines with J gene TRBJ2-7, with 11 bases lining up with TRBD2. The CDR3 is 14 residues long. Per the germline V gene, CDR1 is DFQATT and CDR2 is SNEGSKA (reference sequence). The V segment lost 5 bases and the J segment 0 bases; nucleotides outside the gene matches: 3. CDR3 DNA sequence: TGCAGTGCTGGGACTAGCGGCCCCTCCTACGAGCAGTACTTC. Its protein product is CSAGTSGPSYEQYF.

This clonotype has just a few counts. The J gene is TRBJ2-1, the V gene TRBV28; D tentatively reads TRBD1 or TRBD2 (6 bases each). The germline gives CDR1 MDHEN, CDR2 SYDVKM. CDR3 length: 16 amino acids. The ends were cut back, 6 bases at V and 0 bases at J, with 15 bases in the middle. The CDR3 protein is CASRSLGGRSYNEQFF. CDR3 DNA sequence: TGTGCCAGCAGATCCCTAGGGGGGCGCTCCTACAATGAGCAGTTCTTC.

To note about this clonotype: One junction end disagrees with the germline gene, perhaps due to a read error. The chain employs TRBV11-1 and TRBJ2-2; D unclear. Per the germline V gene, CDR1 is SGHAT and CDR2 is FQDESV (reference sequence). The CDR3 has 14 residues. Here the CDR3 DNA reads TGTGCCTGCAGCCGCCTACTGTCCACCGGGGAGCTGTTTTTT. Translated: CACSRLLSTGELFF.

The V call is TRBV2, the J call TRBJ1-5; TRBD1 might be the D (5 bases). Trimming cost V 4 bases and J 0 bases, with 10 bases left between them. Germline CDR1 reads SNHLY; CDR2 reads FYNNEI. The CDR3 has 15 amino acids. CDR3 nucleotides: TGTGCCAGCAGTGGGCAGGGTAATAGCAATCAGCCCCAGCATTTT. It yields the protein CASSGQGNSNQPQHF.

In this sample, this clonotype turned up a few times. V usage is TRBV12-3 or TRBV12-4 and J usage is TRBJ1-1, with D perhaps TRBD1 (6 bases). The CDR3 has 14 amino acids. V lost 7 bases and J lost 3, with 15 bases in between. The CDR3 DNA reads TGTGCCAGCACCCTTACGGGGGGCGACACTGAAGCTTTCTTT. As protein: CASTLTGGDTEAFF.

The chain joins TRBV6-1 to TRBJ2-5, with 7 bases identical to TRBD2. The junction had 12 bases not matched to a gene; V was cut back by 6 bases and J by 5 bases. Per germline, CDR1 MNHNS and CDR2 SASEGT. This CDR3 comprises 15 residues. The CDR3 nucleotides are TGTGCCAGCAGGCCGGAAGCGGGGCGTACGGAGACCCAGTACTTC. It specifies CASRPEAGRTETQYF.

This sequence joins TRBV11-2 and TRBJ2-1; D remains ambiguous. In germline, CDR1 is SGHAT, CDR2 FQNNGV. The V and J ends lost 4 bases and 4 bases respectively, with 14 bases between them. The CDR3 covers 15 residues. CDR3 sequence reads: CASSSTREQYNEQFF. As DNA, the CDR3 is TGTGCCAGCAGCTCCACACGCGAGCAATACAATGAGCAGTTCTTC.

The sample holds many counts of this clonotype. The chain has TRBV7-3 and TRBJ2-3, with 8 bases aligning to TRBD2. The CDR3 contains 15 residues. Germline V gene lookup returns CDR1 SGHTA and CDR2 FQGTGA. V trimming: 6 bases; J trimming: 0 bases; junction bases outside the gene matches: 5. The CDR3 nucleotides are TGTGCCAGCAGTCGCAGCGGGGGCAGCACAGATACGCAGTATTTT. Amino acids: CASSRSGGSTDTQYF.

This clonotype appeared a few times. This chain connects TRBV27 to TRBJ2-5; 11 nucleotides line up with TRBD1. This CDR3 contains 14 residues. The trim removed 8 bases at V and 11 bases at J, leaving 13 bases unmatched. Germline V gives CDR1 MNHEY, CDR2 SMNVEV (reference sequence). CDR3 sequence: CASGPGTGGGEQYF. CDR3 coding DNA: TGTGCCAGCGGACCCGGGACAGGGGGTGGGGAGCAGTACTTC.

The rearrangement joins TRBV20-1 to TRBJ2-3; 7 nucleotides align to TRBD2. V lost 1 base, J lost 0 bases, and 7 bases stayed unmatched. The CDR3 is made up of 16 amino acids. The V gene's germline CDR1 is DFQATT and CDR2 SNEGSKA (reference sequence). The DNA for the CDR3 is TGCAGTGCTAGAGCCCGTTCTAGCGGTAGCACAGATACGCAGTATTTT. It codes for CSARARSSGSTDTQYF.